This entry concerns a single T cell receptor (beta chain). Its antigen remains unknown. Germline trimming cut 5 bases from V and 8 bases from J; bases unmatched to any gene: 8. The CDR3 has 14 residues. Per germline, CDR1 SGHAT and CDR2 FQNNGV. These data are taken from a study of shared clonotypes between healthy human individuals. General study results and limits: Among non-shared clonotypes, generation probabilities were lower than among those shared by all four donors. Enrolling few donors narrowed the genetic and exposure-history diversity that was represented.

CD8 cells regarded as naive lacked CD45RO, were positively chosen for CCR7, and omitted terminally differentiated effector memory CD45RA+ cells. Sequencing used immunoSEQ multiplex PCR; TCRdb keeps in-frame clones, though not all of them. Of 2 million to 2.5 million clones in the sample, approximately 94% were seen once. This TCR derives from a man aged 18 to 29 in good health. The sequenced sample consisted of naive CD8+ T cells sorted from blood. V usage is TRBV11-2 and J usage is TRBJ2-1; 8 bases align to TRBD1. CDR3 bases: TGTGCCAGCAGCCCCGGACAGGGTCGCGATGAGCAGTTCTTC. The encoded protein is CASSPGQGRDEQFF.